This T cell receptor (beta chain) was recorded in a study of T cell responses to AZD1222 COVID-19 vaccine. The data were produced by immunoSEQ multiplex PCR, yet TCRdb's version contains in-frame clones alone and is incomplete. The profile covers approximately 150,000 clones, with about 90% appearing a single time and 1.5% to 2% taken by the ten largest. The sequence came from an adult in good health. The specimen was peripheral blood, collected on day 0 of AZD1222 vaccination.

The CDR3 nucleotides read TGTGCCAGCACTCAGGGGCAAGAGACCCAGTACTTC. Translation: CASTQGQETQYF. V gene TRBV12-3 or TRBV12-4 combines with J gene TRBJ2-5; a possible D gene is TRBD1 (6 bases). The CDR3 is 12 residues long. The V gene lost 7 bases and the J gene lost 2 bases, with 8 bases spanning the gap.